The clone carrying this T cell receptor beta chain has a handful of counts. These data are taken from a study of blood T cell repertoires in COVID-19. Turning to the study itself: Material from acute and convalescent COVID-19 was sourced from the United States, Italy and Spain.

As originally analysed: Amplification with reference gene primers provided the estimates of nucleated cell counts. Produced via immunoSEQ multiplex PCR; TCRdb's table is partial and in-frame only. V and J calls and clone size follow that table, whereas D and trimming were derived from the DNA. The sample consists of approximately 220,000 clones, approximately 80% of them appearing once. V lost 5 bases and J 6 bases, leaving 14 bases between the germline ends. This CDR3 spans 14 amino acids. Per the germline V gene, CDR1 is MDHEN and CDR2 is SYDVKM. This sequence joins TRBV28 and TRBJ1-5; D is ambiguous. Sequencing was done on a sample of peripheral blood. The origin of this receptor is a woman older than 75 with acute or convalescent COVID-19. CDR3 bases: TGTGCCAGCAGTGTGGCGGGGAGGATTCAGCCCCAGCATTTT. Translation: CASSVAGRIQPQHF.